This TCR beta chain came from a study of shared clonotypes between healthy human individuals. As for the study in general: A few men and two women, aged 18 to 49, were donors.

It was at deep level that the assay was run. The authors loaded roughly 200 ng DNA, about 30,000 T cell genomes, into sorted-subset replicate PCRs. Using immunoSEQ multiplex PCR, the repertoire was profiled, and TCRdb retains in-frame clones only, with some absent. The sample lists about 2 million clones; about 95% were seen once. Germline CDR1 is MDHEN and CDR2 is SYDVKM. V gave up 7 bases and J gave up 7 bases, with 11 bases separating them. CDR3 size: 13 residues. CD8 cells regarded as naive lacked CD45RO, were positively chosen for CCR7, and omitted terminally differentiated effector memory CD45RA+ cells. This clone was observed once.

This sequence was found in a man between 18 and 29 years old in good health. The sample was naive CD8+ T cells sorted from blood. The chain links TRBV28 to TRBJ1-6, with a weak D call TRBD1 (5 bases). CDR3 sequence reads: CASTSRGNSPLHF. In DNA, the CDR3 is TGTGCCAGCACCAGTAGGGGAAATTCACCCCTCCACTTT.